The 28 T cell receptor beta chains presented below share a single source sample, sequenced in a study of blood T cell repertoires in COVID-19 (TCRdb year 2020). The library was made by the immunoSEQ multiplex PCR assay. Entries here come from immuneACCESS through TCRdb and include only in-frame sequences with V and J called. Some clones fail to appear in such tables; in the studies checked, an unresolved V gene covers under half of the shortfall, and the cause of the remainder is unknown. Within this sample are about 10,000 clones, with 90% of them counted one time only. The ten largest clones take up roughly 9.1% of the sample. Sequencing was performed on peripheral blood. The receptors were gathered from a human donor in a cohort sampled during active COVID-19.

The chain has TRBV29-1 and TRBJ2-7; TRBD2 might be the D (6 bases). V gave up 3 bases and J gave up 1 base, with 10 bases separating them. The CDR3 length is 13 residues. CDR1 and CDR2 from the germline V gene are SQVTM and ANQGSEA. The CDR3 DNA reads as TGCAGCGTTGAGGGGCGGGAATCCTACGAGCAGTACTTC. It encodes CSVEGRESYEQYF.

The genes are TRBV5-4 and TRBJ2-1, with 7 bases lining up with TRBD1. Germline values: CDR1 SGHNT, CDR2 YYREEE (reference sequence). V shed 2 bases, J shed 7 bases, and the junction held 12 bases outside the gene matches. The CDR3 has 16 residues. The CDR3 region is CASSFIGTDPFNEQFF. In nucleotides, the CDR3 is TGTGCCAGCAGCTTTATCGGGACAGACCCATTTAATGAGCAGTTCTTC. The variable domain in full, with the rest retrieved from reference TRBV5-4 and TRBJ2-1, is ETGVTQSPTHLIKTRGQQVTLRCSSQSGHNTVSWYQQALGQGPQFIFQYYREEENGRGNFPPRFSGLQFPNYSSELNVNALELDDSALYLCASSFIGTDPFNEQFFGPGTRLTVL.

The CDR3 DNA reads as TGTGCCAGCAGCCCACGGACAGCGCTTCGGGGAGGCTACACCTTC. Amino acids: CASSPRTALRGGYTF. The chain uses TRBV13 and TRBJ1-2; the D gene is possibly TRBD1 (6 bases). The length of the CDR3 is 15 residues. Looked up from germline, CDR1 is PRHDT and CDR2 is FYEKMQ (reference sequence). V shed 5 bases and J shed 8 bases, with 21 bases lying between them. Full variable domain (outside the CDR3, taken from reference TRBV13 and TRBJ1-2): AAGVIQSPRHLIKEKRETATLKCYPIPRHDTVYWYQQGPGQDPQFLISFYEKMQSDKGSIPDRFSAQQFSDYHSELNMSSLELGDSALYFCASSPRTALRGGYTFGSGTRLTVV.

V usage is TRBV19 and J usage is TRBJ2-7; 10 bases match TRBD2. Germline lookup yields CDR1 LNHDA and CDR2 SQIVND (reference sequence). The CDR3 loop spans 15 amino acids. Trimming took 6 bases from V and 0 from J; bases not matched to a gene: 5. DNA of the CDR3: TGTGCCAGTAGAGCCGGGACTAGCGTCTCCTACGAGCAGTACTTC. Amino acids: CASRAGTSVSYEQYF.

CDR3 nucleotides: TGTGCCAGCAGCTCGCGGGGGCGACCCTCAGAGACCCAGTACTTC. This translates into CASSSRGRPSETQYF. The chain links TRBV7-2 to TRBJ2-5; tentatively, D is TRBD2 (7 bases). Germline CDR1 is SGHTA and CDR2 is FQGNSA. This CDR3 comprises 15 residues. V lost 4 bases and J 4 bases, leaving 16 bases between the germline ends.

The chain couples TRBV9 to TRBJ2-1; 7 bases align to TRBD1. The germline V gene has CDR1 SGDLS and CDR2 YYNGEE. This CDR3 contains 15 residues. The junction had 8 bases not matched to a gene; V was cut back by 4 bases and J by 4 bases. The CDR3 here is CASSRQGLRYNEQFF. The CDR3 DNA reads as TGTGCCAGCAGCCGACAGGGTCTAAGGTACAATGAGCAGTTCTTC.

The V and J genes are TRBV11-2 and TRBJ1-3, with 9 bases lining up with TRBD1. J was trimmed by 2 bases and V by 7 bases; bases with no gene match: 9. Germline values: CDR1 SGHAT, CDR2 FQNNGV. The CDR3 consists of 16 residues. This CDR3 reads CASTWAGQGPGNTIYF. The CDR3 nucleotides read TGTGCCAGCACCTGGGCGGGACAGGGACCTGGAAACACCATATATTTT.

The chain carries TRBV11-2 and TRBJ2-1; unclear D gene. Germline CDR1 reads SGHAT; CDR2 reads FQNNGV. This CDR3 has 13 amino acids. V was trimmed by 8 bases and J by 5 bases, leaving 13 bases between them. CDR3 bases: TGTGCCAGCGGCCGACTTGCGGACAATGAGCAGTTCTTC. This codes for CASGRLADNEQFF.

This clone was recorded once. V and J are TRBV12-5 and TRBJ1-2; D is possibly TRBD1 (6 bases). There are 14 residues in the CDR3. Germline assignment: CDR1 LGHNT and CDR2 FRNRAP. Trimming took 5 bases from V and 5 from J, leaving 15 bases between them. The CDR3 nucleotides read TGTGCTAGTGGTGACCGGGACACCCGATATGGCTACACCTTC. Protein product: CASGDRDTRYGYTF.

DNA of the CDR3: TGTGCCAGCAAACCACCGCAGGGAGGCTACACCTTC. This translates into CASKPPQGGYTF. The chain employs TRBV3-1 (or the pseudogene TRBV3-2) and TRBJ1-2; tentative D call: TRBD1 (5 bases). With 7 bases removed from V and 8 bases from J, the gap between germline ends came to 14 bases. This CDR3 has 12 residues. Germline CDR1 and CDR2: LGHDT and YNNKEL (reference sequence).

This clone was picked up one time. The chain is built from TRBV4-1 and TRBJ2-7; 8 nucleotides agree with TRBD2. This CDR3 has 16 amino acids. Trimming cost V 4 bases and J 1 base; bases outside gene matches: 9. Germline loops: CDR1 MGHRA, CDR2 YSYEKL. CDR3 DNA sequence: TGCGCCAGCAGCCGAGGAAGCGGGGGAAATTCCTACGAGCAGTACTTC. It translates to CASSRGSGGNSYEQYF.

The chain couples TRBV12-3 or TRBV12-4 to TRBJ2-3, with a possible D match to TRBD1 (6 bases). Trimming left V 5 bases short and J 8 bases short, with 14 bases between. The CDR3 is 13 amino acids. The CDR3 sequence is CASSGIRGSTQYF. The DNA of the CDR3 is TGTGCCAGCAGTGGGATCAGGGGCAGTACGCAGTATTTT.

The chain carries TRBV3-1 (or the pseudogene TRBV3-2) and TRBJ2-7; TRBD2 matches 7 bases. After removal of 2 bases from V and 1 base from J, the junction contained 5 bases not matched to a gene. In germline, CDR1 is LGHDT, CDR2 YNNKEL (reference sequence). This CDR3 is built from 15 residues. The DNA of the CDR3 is TGTGCCAGCAGCCAACTGCGGACTAGTTCCTACGAGCAGTACTTC. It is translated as CASSQLRTSSYEQYF.

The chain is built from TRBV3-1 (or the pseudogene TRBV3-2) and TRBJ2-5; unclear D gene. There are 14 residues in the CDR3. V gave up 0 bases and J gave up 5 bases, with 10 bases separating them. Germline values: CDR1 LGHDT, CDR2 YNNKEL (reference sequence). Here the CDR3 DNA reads TGTGCCAGCAGCCAAGAGCCCGCCGGGGAGACCCAGTACTTC. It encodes CASSQEPAGETQYF.

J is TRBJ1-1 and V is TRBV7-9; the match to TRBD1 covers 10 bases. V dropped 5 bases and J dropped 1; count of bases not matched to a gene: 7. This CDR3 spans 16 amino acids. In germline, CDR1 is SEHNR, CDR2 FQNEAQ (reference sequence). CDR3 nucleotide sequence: TGTGCCAGCAGCCCAGCGGACAGGGGGGCGAACACTGAAGCTTTCTTT. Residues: CASSPADRGANTEAFF.

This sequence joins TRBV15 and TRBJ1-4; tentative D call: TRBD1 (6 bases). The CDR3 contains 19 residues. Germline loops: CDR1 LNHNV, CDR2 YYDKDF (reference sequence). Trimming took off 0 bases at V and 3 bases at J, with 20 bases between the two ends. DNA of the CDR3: TGTGCCACCAGCAGAGACCTAAGACAGGTGAAGGGGCCTAATGAAAAACTGTTTTTT. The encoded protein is CATSRDLRQVKGPNEKLFF.

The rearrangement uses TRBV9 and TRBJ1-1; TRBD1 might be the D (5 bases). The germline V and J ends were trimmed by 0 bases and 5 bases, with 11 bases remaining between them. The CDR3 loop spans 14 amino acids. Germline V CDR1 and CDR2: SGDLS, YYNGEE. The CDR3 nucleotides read TGTGCCAGCAGCGTAGCGTGGGGCGTGACTGAAGCTTTCTTT. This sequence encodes CASSVAWGVTEAFF.

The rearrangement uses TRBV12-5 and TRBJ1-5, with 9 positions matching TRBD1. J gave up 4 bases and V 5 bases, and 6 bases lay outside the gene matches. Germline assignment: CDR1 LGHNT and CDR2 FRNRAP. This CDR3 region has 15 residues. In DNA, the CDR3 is TGTGCTAGTGGTGCCCCGACAGGGGGAAATCAGCCCCAGCATTTT. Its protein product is CASGAPTGGNQPQHF.

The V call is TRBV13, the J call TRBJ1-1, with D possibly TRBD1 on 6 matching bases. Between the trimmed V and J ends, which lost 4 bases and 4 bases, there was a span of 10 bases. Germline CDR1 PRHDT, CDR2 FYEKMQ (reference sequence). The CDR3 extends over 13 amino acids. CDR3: CASSSYRATEAFF. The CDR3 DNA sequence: TGTGCCAGCAGCTCCTACAGGGCCACTGAAGCTTTCTTT.

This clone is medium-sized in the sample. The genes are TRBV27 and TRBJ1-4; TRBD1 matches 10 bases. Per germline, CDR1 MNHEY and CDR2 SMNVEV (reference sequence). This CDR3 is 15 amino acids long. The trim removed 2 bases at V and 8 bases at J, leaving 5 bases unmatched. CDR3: CASSLRTGGLEKLFF. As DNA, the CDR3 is TGTGCCAGCAGTTTACGGACAGGGGGTTTGGAAAAACTGTTTTTT.

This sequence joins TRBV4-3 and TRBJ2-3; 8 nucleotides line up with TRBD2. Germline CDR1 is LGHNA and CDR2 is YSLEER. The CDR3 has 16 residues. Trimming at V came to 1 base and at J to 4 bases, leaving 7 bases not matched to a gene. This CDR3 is CASSQVRGVGPDTQYF. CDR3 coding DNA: TGCGCCAGCAGCCAAGTGCGGGGGGTTGGCCCAGATACGCAGTATTTT.

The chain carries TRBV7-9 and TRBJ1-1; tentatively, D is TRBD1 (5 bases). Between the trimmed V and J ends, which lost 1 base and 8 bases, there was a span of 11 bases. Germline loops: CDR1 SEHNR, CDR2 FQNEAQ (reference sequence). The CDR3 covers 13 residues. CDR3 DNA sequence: TGTGCCAGCAGCTTAGTAGCGGGGCGCGAAGCTTTCTTT. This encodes CASSLVAGREAFF.

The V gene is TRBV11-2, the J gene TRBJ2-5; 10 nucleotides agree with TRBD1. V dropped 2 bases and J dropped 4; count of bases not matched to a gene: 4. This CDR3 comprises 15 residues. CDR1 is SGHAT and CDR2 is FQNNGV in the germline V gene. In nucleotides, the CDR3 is TGTGCCAGCAGCTTACTCGACAGGGGGCTAGAGACCCAGTACTTC. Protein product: CASSLLDRGLETQYF.

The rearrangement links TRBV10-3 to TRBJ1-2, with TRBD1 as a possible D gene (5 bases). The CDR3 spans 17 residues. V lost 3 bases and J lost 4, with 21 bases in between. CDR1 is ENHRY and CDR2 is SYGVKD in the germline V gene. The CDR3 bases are TGTGCCATCAGTGACCAGATTACCGGGACTGGGGGCTATGGCTACACCTTC. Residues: CAISDQITGTGGYGYTF.

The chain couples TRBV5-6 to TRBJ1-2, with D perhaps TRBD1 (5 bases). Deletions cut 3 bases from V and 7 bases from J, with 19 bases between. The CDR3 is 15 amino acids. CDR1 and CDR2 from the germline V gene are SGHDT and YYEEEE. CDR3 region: CASSSITTVFVGYTF. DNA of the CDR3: TGTGCCAGCAGCTCAATAACGACAGTGTTCGTTGGCTACACCTTC.

CDR3 nucleotide sequence: TGTGCCAGCAAGAGACAGGGGGCGGAGGACACTGAAGCTTTCTTT. Translated: CASKRQGAEDTEAFF. The V call is TRBV2, the J call TRBJ1-1; 10 positions match TRBD1. The CDR3 covers 15 residues. Germline values: CDR1 SNHLY, CDR2 FYNNEI. Germline trimming cut 7 bases from V and 3 bases from J; bases unmatched to any gene: 8. The complete variable domain, with remaining parts taken from reference TRBV2 and TRBJ1-1, reads EPEVTQTPSHQVTQMGQEVILRCVPISNHLYFYWYRQILGQKVEFLVSFYNNEISEKSEIFDDQFSVERPDGSNFTLKIRSTKLEDSAMYFCASKRQGAEDTEAFFGQGTRLTVV.

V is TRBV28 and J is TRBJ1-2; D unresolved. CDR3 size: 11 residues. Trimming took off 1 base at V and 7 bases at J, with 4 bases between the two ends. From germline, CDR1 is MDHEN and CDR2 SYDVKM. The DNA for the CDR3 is TGTGCCAGCAGTTTATCGGGTGGCTACACCTTC. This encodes CASSLSGGYTF.

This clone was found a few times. The CDR3 DNA reads TGTGCCAGTAGTATGATCAGGGCGGGGGGCCGGACGGATACGCAGTATTTT. Translating it yields CASSMIRAGGRTDTQYF. The chain couples TRBV19 to TRBJ2-3; TRBD2 aligns across 8 bases. After removal of 3 bases from V and 6 bases from J, the junction contained 14 bases not matched to a gene. The germline gives CDR1 LNHDA, CDR2 SQIVND (reference sequence). CDR3 size: 17 residues.